The clone carrying this TCR beta chain occurred a few times. Germline assignment: CDR1 SNHLY and CDR2 FYNNEI. V was cut by 6 bases and J by 3 bases, with 15 bases left in between. The CDR3 consists of 14 residues. The sample comes from a study of blood T cell repertoires in COVID-19. About the research overall: Acute and convalescent COVID-19 samples came from the United States, Italy and Spain. PBMCs, B-cell-depleted T cells, or T cells provided the cDNA or gDNA that made up the material.

Grouping used clinical history reported by participants in a survey and questionnaire. As handled by the study authors: Quantification of nucleated cells was approximated via reference gene primer amplification. Repertoires were generated with immunoSEQ multiplex PCR, while TCRdb's copy carries only in-frame clones and drops some. V and J calls and clone size are those listed in that table; D and trimming were worked out from the DNA. The table shows around 250,000 clones, with approximately 91% occurring only once. Sequencing input: PBMCs or T cells enriched from blood (not recorded which). The V call is TRBV2, the J call TRBJ2-7, with a weak D call TRBD2 (5 bases). This receptor was identified in a human donor in a cohort exposed to, infected with or recovered from COVID-19 (not recorded which). The donor label of this sample is uncertain. The CDR3 DNA is TGTGCCAGCAGGATGGACTGGGCTCTCTACGAGCAGTACTTC. This gives the protein CASRMDWALYEQYF.